A selection of T cell receptor beta chains follows, all from one sample in a study of blood T cell repertoires in COVID-19. The table came from immunoSEQ multiplex PCR; TCRdb's copy has only in-frame clones and leaves some out. The table has hundreds of thousands of clones, about 87% seen once. Sequencing was performed on peripheral blood. Source of these receptors: a woman aged 45-65 years with COVID-19, enrolled during active disease. The CDR3 runs from the conserved cysteine through the conserved F or W. The D gene is left open where the match is weak. Rows may omit the clone size; those that give it use once, few, many or a size class.

>15|TRBV7-6|-|TRBJ2-2|-
TGTGCCAGCAGCCCCGAGCCAGGGGCGACCGGGGAGCTGTTTTTT
CASSPEPGATGELFF
>12|TRBV12-3/TRBV12-4|-|TRBJ2-7|-
TGTGCCAGCACCTGGGGTGGGAGCGAGCAGTACTTC
CASTWGGSEQYF
>13|TRBV30|TRBD1|TRBJ1-2|-
TGTGCCTGGAAAGCCCAGGGGGCAGGTGGCTACACCTTC
CAWKAQGAGGYTF
>13|TRBV12-3/TRBV12-4|TRBD1|TRBJ1-2|-
TGTGCCAGCAGTTACAGGGGAAGGAGTGGCTACACCTTC
CASSYRGRSGYTF
>12|TRBV19|-|TRBJ1-1|-
TGTGCCAGTAGTATCGGGTACTCTGAAGCTTTCTTT
CASSIGYSEAFF
>11|TRBV19|-|TRBJ1-3|-
TGTGCCACTTTCTCTGGAAACACCATATATTTT
CATFSGNTIYF
>14|TRBV7-8|TRBD1|TRBJ2-7|-
TGTGCCAGCCGGGACAGGGGGGGCTCCTACGAGCAGTACTTC
CASRDRGGSYEQYF
>18|TRBV24-1|TRBD1|TRBJ2-2|once
TGTGCCACCAGTGAGCTCGGCCGATGGACAGGGGGGACCGGGGAGCTGTTTTTT
CATSELGRWTGGTGELFF
>15|TRBV6-2/TRBV6-3|-|TRBJ1-2|-
TGTGCCAGCAGTCACCTAAAACAGGGCCTCTATGGCTACACCTTC
CASSHLKQGLYGYTF
>13|TRBV18|-|TRBJ2-2|once
TGTGCCAGCTCACCAACACAGGCCGGGGAGCTGTTTTTT
CASSPTQAGELFF
>14|TRBV6-2/TRBV6-3|-|TRBJ1-5|-
TGTGCCAGCAGCCCCGCGATGGGCAATCAGCCCCAGCATTTT
CASSPAMGNQPQHF
>16|TRBV7-8|-|TRBJ1-2|once
TGTGCCAGCAGCTTAGTGATTGCGGGAACGAACTATGGCTACACCTTC
CASSLVIAGTNYGYTF
>16|TRBV28|TRBD2|TRBJ2-1|-
TGTGCCAGCAGAGGGACTAGCGGGGGCCCACACAATGAGCAGTTCTTC
CASRGTSGGPHNEQFF
>15|TRBV4-1|-|TRBJ2-7|-
TGCGCCAGCAGCCAAGTCGACACAGTTCCCCACGAGCAGTACTTC
CASSQVDTVPHEQYF
>13|TRBV20-1|-|TRBJ2-3|-
TGCAGTGCTAGTGGCAGGATGGTGGATACGCAGTATTTT
CSASGRMVDTQYF
>15|TRBV6-6|-|TRBJ2-3|-
TGTGCCAGCAGTTACTCGAGCCAGGCCATAGGTACGCAGTATTTT
CASSYSSQAIGTQYF
>15|TRBV28|-|TRBJ1-2|-
TGTGCCAGCAGTATCGGGACAACAGGGTTGGGTGGCTACACCTTC
CASSIGTTGLGGYTF
>12|TRBV30|-|TRBJ2-5|few
TGTGCCTATGGTAGGGGCCAAGAGACCCAGTACTTC
CAYGRGQETQYF
>15|TRBV30|-|TRBJ2-3|once
TGTGCCTGGAGTGTACGGCCTTCCCCACCGGGAACGCAGTATTTT
CAWSVRPSPPGTQYF
>15|TRBV30|TRBD2|TRBJ2-3|-
TGTGCCTGGAGTCGGATTAGCGGGGGAGCAGATACGCAGTATTTT
CAWSRISGGADTQYF
>13|TRBV18|-|TRBJ1-2|-
TGTGCCAGCTCACCACCGGGCTATGGGGGCTACACCTTC
CASSPPGYGGYTF
>10|TRBV20-1|-|TRBJ1-2|-
TGCAGTGCTAGTGCAGATGGCTACACCTTC
CSASADGYTF
>12|TRBV29-1|-|TRBJ1-1|-
TGCAGCGTCTACGGGGGGGCCACTGAAGCTTTCTTT
CSVYGGATEAFF
>15|TRBV9|-|TRBJ1-3|-
TGTGCCAGCAGCGTAGTGTCAGGGGCTGGAAACACCATATATTTT
CASSVVSGAGNTIYF
>16|TRBV19|TRBD1|TRBJ2-5|-
TGTGCCAGTAGTATGATCGGGCAGGGGGCTCTGGAGACCCAGTACTTC
CASSMIGQGALETQYF
>15|TRBV24-1|-|TRBJ2-3|-
TGTGCCACCAGTGACTCGCGAGTCCCGTCAGATACGCAGTATTTT
CATSDSRVPSDTQYF
>14|TRBV13|-|TRBJ1-4|-
TGTGCCAGCAGCTCGACAGCCGGGAATGAAAAACTGTTTTTT
CASSSTAGNEKLFF